Shown below are 9 T cell receptor beta chains from a single sample sequenced in a study of T cell repertoires in cytomegalovirus infection. TCRdb re-analysed the reads in MiXCR, keeping a single row per CDR3 protein. The sample holds approximately 500,000 distinct CDR3 sequences; 16% are singletons and the top ten take roughly a quarter. Sample: CD8+ T cells from PBMCs. Every receptor here comes from a human donor in good health (CMV status not recorded). Some clones in this sample may be carry-over from other donors' samples.

This clonotype was seen ten or more times. The chain employs TRBV28 and TRBJ2-7; the match to TRBD2 covers 9 bases. The germline gives CDR1 MDHEN, CDR2 SYDVKM. V trimming: 2 bases; J trimming: 2 bases; junction bases outside the gene matches: 10. This CDR3 is built from 17 residues. CDR3 loop: CASSLPLLGLAPYEQYF. Written as DNA, the CDR3 is TGTGCCAGCAGTTTACCACTCCTGGGACTAGCCCCCTACGAGCAGTACTTC.

This clonotype was recorded many times. The chain couples TRBV7-6 to TRBJ2-7; maybe TRBD2 (7 bases). The CDR3 contains 15 residues. V was shortened by 1 base and J by 3 bases, with 13 bases between the two germline ends. Germline V gene sequence: CDR1 SGHVS, CDR2 FNYEAQ. DNA for the CDR3: TGTGCCAGCAGCTTAGGGGGGGGCCCCGGCTACGAGCAGTACTTC. Its protein product is CASSLGGGPGYEQYF.

This clonotype has a handful of counts. DNA of the CDR3: TGTGCCAGCAGTGCTAAAATTACTAGCGGGGGGTCGGTCAAAAACATTCAGTACTTC. Its translation: CASSAKITSGGSVKNIQYF. V is TRBV28 and J is TRBJ2-4; 12 bases are a match to TRBD2. V lost 5 bases and J lost 3; bases outside the gene matches: 14. The CDR3 contains 19 residues. Germline CDR1 MDHEN, CDR2 SYDVKM.

This clonotype was picked up a small number of times. This chain links TRBV18 with TRBJ1-2; D is perhaps TRBD1 (6 bases). Germline V lookup: CDR1 KGHSH, CDR2 LQKENI. Trimming took off 2 bases at V and 4 bases at J, with 11 bases between the two ends. This CDR3 has 14 residues. The CDR3 nucleotides are TGTGCCAGCTCACCAGGACAGCGCCCCTATGGCTACACCTTC. Protein sequence: CASSPGQRPYGYTF.

This clonotype has just a few counts. The V and J genes are TRBV20-1 and TRBJ2-5, with 9 bases that match TRBD1. V was pared by 5 bases and J by 2 bases, with 9 bases of the junction left unmatched. The CDR3 consists of 15 residues. Looked up from germline, CDR1 is DFQATT and CDR2 is SNEGSKA (reference sequence). The CDR3 bases are TGCAGTGCTGCAGAACAGGGGGCCTGGCAAGAGACCCAGTACTTC. This encodes CSAAEQGAWQETQYF.

This clonotype has only a few counts. CDR3 nucleotides: TGTGCCAGCAGTTTGGCGGGGGGGCCGCCCGGGGAGCTGTTTTTT. It yields the protein CASSLAGGPPGELFF. The chain is built from TRBV12-3 or TRBV12-4 and TRBJ2-2; 9 bases match TRBD2. The junction had 5 bases not matched to a gene; V was cut back by 3 bases and J by 6 bases. This CDR3 is 15 amino acids long.

This clonotype was seen many times. The genes are TRBV7-9 and TRBJ2-1, with 10 positions matching TRBD2. V shed 2 bases, J shed 8 bases, and the junction held 6 bases outside the gene matches. CDR3 length: 15 residues. Germline V gene data show CDR1 as SEHNR and CDR2 as FQNEAQ (reference sequence). CDR3 amino acids: CASSLKRGGRDEQFF. In DNA, the CDR3 is TGTGCCAGCAGCTTAAAGCGGGGGGGCCGCGATGAGCAGTTCTTC.

In its sample, this clonotype was seen many times. The chain uses TRBV7-9 and TRBJ1-6; D is unresolved. Deletions cut 5 bases from V and 14 bases from J, with 16 bases between. CDR3 size: 13 residues. The germline CDR1 and CDR2 sequences are SEHNR and FQNEAQ (reference sequence). The CDR3, as DNA: TGTGCCAGCAGCCCCGAAACACTGGAGGCCCTCCACTTT. Translating gives CASSPETLEALHF.

This clonotype was counted many times. The J gene is TRBJ2-3, the V gene TRBV7-9, with 8 bases identical to TRBD1. V trimming: 4 bases; J trimming: 5 bases; junction bases outside the gene matches: 5. Germline V gives CDR1 SEHNR, CDR2 FQNEAQ (reference sequence). This CDR3 has 14 residues. The CDR3 here is CASSSDRARDTQYF. The CDR3 DNA follows: TGTGCCAGCAGCTCGGACAGGGCGAGAGATACGCAGTATTTT.